This T cell receptor (beta chain) was profiled in a study of T cells in Graves' hyperthyroidism and ophthalmopathy. Overall study: Peripheral blood was obtained at initial diagnosis, preceding any treatment.

Germline V gives CDR1 MDHEN, CDR2 SYDVKM. V was shortened by 8 bases and J by 2 bases, with 21 bases between the two germline ends. This CDR3 spans 16 amino acids. RNA transcripts were the template for amplifying TCR beta CDR3 regions. When the TCR CDR3 underwent first-round RT-PCR, the HTBI primer set was used. TCRdb ran MiXCR on the multiplex PCR reads and lists one entry per CDR3 protein. The sample holds around 690,000 distinct CDR3 sequences; 17% are singletons and the top ten take roughly 16%. Any patient presenting with uncontrolled infection, other autoimmune disease, pregnancy or lactation was left out. Each diagnosis was grounded in clinical symptoms, serum thyroxine and TRAb, thyroid ultrasound, and orbital computed tomography. This clonotype was observed many times.

Sequenced sample: blood. This clonotype originated in a man between 45 and 60 years old with Graves' hyperthyroidism. The chain couples TRBV28 to TRBJ1-1; TRBD1 might be the D (5 bases). The CDR3 loop is CASLWEQGAPNTEAFF. The CDR3 DNA follows: TGTGCCAGCCTTTGGGAGCAGGGAGCCCCAAACACTGAAGCTTTCTTT.